This T cell receptor beta chain came from a study of long-term antiretroviral therapy in people with HIV. CDR1 and CDR2 (germline): SGHTA, FQGNSA. CDR3 length: 16 residues. V was pared by 5 bases and J by 2 bases, with 11 bases of the junction left unmatched. The samples comprised roughly 1-11 million cryopreserved PBMC ahead of DNA extraction. immunoSEQ v3.0 was run at survey level. Sequencing was designed to cover about 35,000-50,000 T-cell genomes in each sample. This table comes from immunoSEQ multiplex PCR, and its TCRdb copy is limited to in-frame clones, with some not included. The data hold fewer than 35,000 clones, with approximately 78% observed a single time. General study points: Pre-ART-expanded clones dominated the repertoire at all time points.

As to this clone: The antigen is not known.

The rearrangement joins TRBV7-2 to TRBJ2-5; 7 bases are a match to TRBD2. Sequencing used unsorted PBMCs, obtained 2.9 years after starting antiretroviral therapy. This receptor was obtained from a man aged 50 to 60 with HIV. In DNA form, the CDR3 reads TGTGCCAGCAGCCTCGCTGGCGGGGGTAGTCAAGAGACCCAGTACTTC. This encodes CASSLAGGGSQETQYF.